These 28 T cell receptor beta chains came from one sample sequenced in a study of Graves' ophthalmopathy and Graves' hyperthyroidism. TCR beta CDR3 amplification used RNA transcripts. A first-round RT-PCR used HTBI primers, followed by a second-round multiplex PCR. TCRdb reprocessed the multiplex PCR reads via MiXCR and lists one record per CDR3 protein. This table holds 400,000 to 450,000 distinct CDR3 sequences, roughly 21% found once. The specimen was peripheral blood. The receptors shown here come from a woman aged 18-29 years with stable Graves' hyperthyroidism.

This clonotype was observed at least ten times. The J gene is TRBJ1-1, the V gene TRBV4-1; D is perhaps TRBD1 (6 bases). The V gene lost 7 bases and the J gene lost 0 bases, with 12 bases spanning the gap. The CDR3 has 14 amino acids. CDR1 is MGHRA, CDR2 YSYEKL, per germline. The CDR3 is CASTWTEMNTEAFF. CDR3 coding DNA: TGCGCCAGCACCTGGACAGAAATGAACACTGAAGCTTTCTTT.

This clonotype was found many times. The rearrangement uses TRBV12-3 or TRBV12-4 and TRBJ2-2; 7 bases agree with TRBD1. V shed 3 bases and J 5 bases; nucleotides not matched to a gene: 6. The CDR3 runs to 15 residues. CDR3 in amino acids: CASSFSAGGTGELFF. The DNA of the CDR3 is TGTGCCAGCAGTTTCTCAGCAGGGGGTACCGGGGAGCTGTTTTTT.

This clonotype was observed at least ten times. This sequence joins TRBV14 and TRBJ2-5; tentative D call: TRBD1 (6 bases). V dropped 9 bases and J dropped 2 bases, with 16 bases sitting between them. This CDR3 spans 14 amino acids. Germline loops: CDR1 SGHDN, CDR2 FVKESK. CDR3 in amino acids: CARVNPGEQETQYF. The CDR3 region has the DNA TGTGCCAGAGTCAATCCAGGGGAGCAAGAGACCCAGTACTTC.

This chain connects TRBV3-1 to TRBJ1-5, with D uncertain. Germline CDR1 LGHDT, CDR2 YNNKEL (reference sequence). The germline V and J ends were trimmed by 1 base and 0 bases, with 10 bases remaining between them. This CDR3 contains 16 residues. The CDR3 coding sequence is TGTGCCAGCAGCCAAGGGCATACCCTTAGCAATCAGCCCCAGCATTTT. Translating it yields CASSQGHTLSNQPQHF.

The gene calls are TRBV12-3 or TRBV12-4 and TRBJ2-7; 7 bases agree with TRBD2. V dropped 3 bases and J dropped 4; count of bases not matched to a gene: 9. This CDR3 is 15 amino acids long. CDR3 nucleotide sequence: TGTGCCAGCAGTTTCTCAGGCCTAGCGGTGTACGAGCAGTACTTC. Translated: CASSFSGLAVYEQYF.

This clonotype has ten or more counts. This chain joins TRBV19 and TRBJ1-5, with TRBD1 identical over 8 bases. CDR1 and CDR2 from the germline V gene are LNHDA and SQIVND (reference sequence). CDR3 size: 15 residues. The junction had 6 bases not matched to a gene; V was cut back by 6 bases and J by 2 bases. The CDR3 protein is CASSPGGSGNQPQHF. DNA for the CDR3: TGTGCCAGTAGCCCAGGGGGCTCGGGCAATCAGCCCCAGCATTTT.

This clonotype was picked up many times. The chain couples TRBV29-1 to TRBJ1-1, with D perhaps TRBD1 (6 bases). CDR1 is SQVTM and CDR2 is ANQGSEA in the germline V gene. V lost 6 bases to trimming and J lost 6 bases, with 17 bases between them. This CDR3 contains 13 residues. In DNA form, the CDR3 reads TGCAGCGTCCCCTCCTTCGGGGGCTCTGAAGCTTTCTTT. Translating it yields CSVPSFGGSEAFF.

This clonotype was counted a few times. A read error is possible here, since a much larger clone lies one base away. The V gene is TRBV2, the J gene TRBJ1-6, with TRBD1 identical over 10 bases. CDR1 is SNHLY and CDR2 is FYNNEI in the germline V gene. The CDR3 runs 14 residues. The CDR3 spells CAGFRDRGNSHLHF. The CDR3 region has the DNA TGTGCCGGTTTCCGGGACAGGGGTAATTCACACCTCCACTTT.

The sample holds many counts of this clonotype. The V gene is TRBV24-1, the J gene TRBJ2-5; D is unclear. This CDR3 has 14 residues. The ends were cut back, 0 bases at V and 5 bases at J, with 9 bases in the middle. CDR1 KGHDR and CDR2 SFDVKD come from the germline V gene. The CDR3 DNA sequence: TGTGCCACCAGTGATTTGCCGGGCGAGGAGACCCAGTACTTC. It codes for CATSDLPGEETQYF.

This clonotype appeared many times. The CDR3 nucleotides are TGTGCCAGCAGCCCCTTGCGGACAGCCCCTAACTATGGCTACACCTTC. Residues: CASSPLRTAPNYGYTF. This rearrangement joins TRBV7-2 to TRBJ1-2; a weak D match, TRBD1 (6 bases). V lost 5 bases to trimming and J lost 0 bases, with 16 bases between them. The germline V gene has CDR1 SGHTA and CDR2 FQGNSA. The CDR3 totals 16 residues.

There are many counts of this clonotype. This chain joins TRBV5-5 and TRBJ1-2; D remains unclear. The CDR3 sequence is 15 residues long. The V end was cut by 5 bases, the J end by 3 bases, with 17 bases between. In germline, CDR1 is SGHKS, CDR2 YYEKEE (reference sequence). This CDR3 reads CASSSRPRPDYGYTF. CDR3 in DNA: TGTGCCAGCAGTTCTAGGCCTCGGCCGGACTATGGCTACACCTTC.

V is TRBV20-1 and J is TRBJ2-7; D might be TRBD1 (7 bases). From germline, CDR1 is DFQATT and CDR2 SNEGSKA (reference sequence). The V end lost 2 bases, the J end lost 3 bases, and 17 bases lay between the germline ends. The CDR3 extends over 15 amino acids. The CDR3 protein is CSARSLDREDYEQYF. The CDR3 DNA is TGCAGTGCTAGAAGTTTAGACAGGGAGGACTACGAGCAGTACTTC.

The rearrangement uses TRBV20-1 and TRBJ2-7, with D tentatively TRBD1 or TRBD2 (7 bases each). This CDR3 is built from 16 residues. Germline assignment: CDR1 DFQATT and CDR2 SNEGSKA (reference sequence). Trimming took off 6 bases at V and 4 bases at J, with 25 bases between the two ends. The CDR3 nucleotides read TGCAGTGCCCCCCTCGGCCCGACTAGCAGGGGGTACGAGCAGTACTTC. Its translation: CSAPLGPTSRGYEQYF.

The CDR3 region is CSEVLPSYNEQFF. The CDR3 nucleotides are TGCAGTGAGGTATTACCGAGCTACAATGAGCAGTTCTTC. The rearrangement links TRBV20-1 to TRBJ2-1; D is uncertain. Germline CDR1 reads DFQATT; CDR2 reads SNEGSKA (reference sequence). The CDR3 is 13 amino acids. Deletions cut 7 bases from V and 3 bases from J, with 13 bases between.

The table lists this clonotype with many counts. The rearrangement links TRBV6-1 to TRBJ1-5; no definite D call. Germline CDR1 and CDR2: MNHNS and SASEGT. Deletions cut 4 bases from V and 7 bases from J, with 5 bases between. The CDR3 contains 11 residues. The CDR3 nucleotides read TGTGCCAGCAGTGGTTTCCAGCCCCAGCATTTT. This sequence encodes CASSGFQPQHF.

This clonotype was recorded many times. CDR3 amino acids: CASSPLGTANTEAFF. In DNA, the CDR3 is TGTGCCAGCAGTCCACTCGGGACAGCGAACACTGAAGCTTTCTTT. The chain uses TRBV12-3 or TRBV12-4 and TRBJ1-1; 7 nucleotides match TRBD1. The CDR3 is 15 amino acids. Trimming removed 5 bases from V and 1 base from J; junction bases left unmatched: 7.

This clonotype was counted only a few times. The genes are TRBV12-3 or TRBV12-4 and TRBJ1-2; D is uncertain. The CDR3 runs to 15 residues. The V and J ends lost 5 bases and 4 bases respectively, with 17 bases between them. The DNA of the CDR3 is TGTGCCAGCAGTCCCCACCCCCCATCTCTCTATGGCTACACCTTC. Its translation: CASSPHPPSLYGYTF.

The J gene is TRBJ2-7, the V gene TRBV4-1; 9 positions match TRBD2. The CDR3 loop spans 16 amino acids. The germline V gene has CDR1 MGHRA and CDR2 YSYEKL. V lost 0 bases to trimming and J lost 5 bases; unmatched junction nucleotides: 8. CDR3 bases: TGCGCCAGCAGCCAAGATCCCGCGGGGGGGCCCGACGAGCAGTACTTC. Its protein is CASSQDPAGGPDEQYF.

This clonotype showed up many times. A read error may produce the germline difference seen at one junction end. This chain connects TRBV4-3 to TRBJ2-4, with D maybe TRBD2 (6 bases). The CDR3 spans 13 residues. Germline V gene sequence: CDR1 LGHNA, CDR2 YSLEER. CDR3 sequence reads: CASSQERENIKYF. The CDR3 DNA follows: TGCGCCAGCAGCCAAGAGCGGGAAAACATTAAGTACTTC.

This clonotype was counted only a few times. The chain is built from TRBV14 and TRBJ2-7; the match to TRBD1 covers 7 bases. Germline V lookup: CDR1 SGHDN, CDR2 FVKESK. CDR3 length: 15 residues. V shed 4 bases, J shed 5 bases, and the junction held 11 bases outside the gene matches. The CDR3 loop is CASSRLIEGAHEQYF. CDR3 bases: TGTGCCAGCAGCCGCCTGATCGAGGGGGCCCACGAGCAGTACTTC.

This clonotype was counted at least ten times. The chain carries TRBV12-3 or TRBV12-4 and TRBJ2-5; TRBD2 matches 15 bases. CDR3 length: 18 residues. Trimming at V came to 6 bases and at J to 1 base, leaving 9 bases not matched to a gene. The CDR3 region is CASSSGTSGRPIQETQYF. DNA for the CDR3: TGTGCCAGCAGCTCCGGGACTAGCGGGAGGCCTATCCAAGAGACCCAGTACTTC.

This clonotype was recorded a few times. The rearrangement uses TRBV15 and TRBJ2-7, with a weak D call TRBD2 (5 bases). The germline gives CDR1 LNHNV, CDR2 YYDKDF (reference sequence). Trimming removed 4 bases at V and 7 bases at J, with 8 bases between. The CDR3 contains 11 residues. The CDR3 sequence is CATSNTGEQYF. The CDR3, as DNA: TGTGCCACCAGCAACACGGGGGAGCAGTACTTC.

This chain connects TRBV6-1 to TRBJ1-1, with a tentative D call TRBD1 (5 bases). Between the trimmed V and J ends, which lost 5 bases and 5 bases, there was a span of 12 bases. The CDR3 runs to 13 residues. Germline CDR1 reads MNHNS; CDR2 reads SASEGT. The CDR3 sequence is CASSIEGKTEAFF. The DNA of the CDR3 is TGTGCCAGCAGTATTGAGGGGAAAACTGAAGCTTTCTTT.

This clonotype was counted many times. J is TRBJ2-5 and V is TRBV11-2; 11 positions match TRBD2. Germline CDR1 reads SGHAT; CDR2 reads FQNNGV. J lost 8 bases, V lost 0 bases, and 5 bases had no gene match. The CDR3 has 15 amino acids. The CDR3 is CASSLDPGLAVTQYF. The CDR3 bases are TGTGCCAGCAGCTTAGATCCGGGACTAGCGGTAACCCAGTACTTC.

The CDR3 coding sequence is TGTGCCAGCAGTTCGAGGACTGCTTACTCCTACGAGCAGTACTTC. Its translation is CASSSRTAYSYEQYF. This rearrangement joins TRBV7-9 to TRBJ2-7, with a weak D call TRBD2 (5 bases). Looked up from germline, CDR1 is SEHNR and CDR2 is FQNEAQ (reference sequence). V was trimmed by 6 bases and J by 0 bases, leaving 15 bases between them. CDR3 length: 15 residues.

CDR3 DNA: TGTGCCAGCAGTTTACCGGTTTCGGTGGAGACCCAGTACTTC. Protein sequence: CASSLPVSVETQYF. V usage is TRBV12-3 or TRBV12-4 and J usage is TRBJ2-5, with D unresolved. V was shortened by 2 bases and J by 5 bases, with 12 bases between the two germline ends. The CDR3 runs 14 residues.

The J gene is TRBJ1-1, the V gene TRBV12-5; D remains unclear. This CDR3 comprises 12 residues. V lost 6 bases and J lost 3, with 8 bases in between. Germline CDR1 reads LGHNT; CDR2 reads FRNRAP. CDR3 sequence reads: CASGSPYTEAFF. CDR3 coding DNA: TGTGCTAGTGGCTCCCCTTACACTGAAGCTTTCTTT.

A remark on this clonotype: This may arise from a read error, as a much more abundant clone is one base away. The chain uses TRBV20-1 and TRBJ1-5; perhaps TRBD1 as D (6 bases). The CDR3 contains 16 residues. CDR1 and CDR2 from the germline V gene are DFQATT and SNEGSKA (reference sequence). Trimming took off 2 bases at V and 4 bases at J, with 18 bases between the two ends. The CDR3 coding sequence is TGCAGTGCTAGACCGGTAGGGGGGTTTCAAAATCAGCCCCAGCATTTT. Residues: CSARPVGGFQNQPQHF.